The 25 T cell receptor beta chains below come from one sample, sequenced in a study of T cell changes during pregnancy in multiple sclerosis. The method was immunoSEQ multiplex PCR; TCRdb's version includes in-frame clones alone and lacks a portion of them. The sample shows 20,000 to 25,000 clones, more than 85% of them seen only once. The sample here was CD8+ T cells from peripheral blood mononuclear cells, taken in the first trimester of pregnancy. Receptors were obtained from a female donor with multiple sclerosis, enrolled in a pregnancy study.

The chain is built from TRBV15 and TRBJ2-3; 10 bases fit TRBD2. V shed 6 bases and J 1 base; nucleotides not matched to a gene: 4. Germline values: CDR1 LNHNV, CDR2 YYDKDF (reference sequence). CDR3 length: 15 amino acids. The CDR3 sequence is CATSETSGGTDTQYF. Here the CDR3 DNA reads TGTGCCACCAGTGAAACTAGCGGGGGCACAGATACGCAGTATTTT.

V is TRBV6-4 and J is TRBJ2-1, with TRBD2 identical over 9 bases. CDR1 MRHNA and CDR2 SNTAGT come from the germline V gene. CDR3 length: 14 residues. With V trimmed by 2 bases and J by 6 bases, 2 bases remained unmatched. The CDR3 protein is CASSDGLASNEQFF. The DNA of the CDR3 is TGTGCCAGCAGTGACGGACTAGCGAGCAATGAGCAGTTCTTC.

The chain employs TRBV6-1 and TRBJ1-5; D gene ambiguous. The CDR3 runs 13 residues. V was cut by 1 base and J by 5 bases, with 6 bases left in between. Germline loops: CDR1 MNHNS, CDR2 SASEGT. CDR3 region: CASSEGAHQPQHF. The CDR3 nucleotides are TGTGCCAGCAGTGAAGGGGCACATCAGCCCCAGCATTTT.

This rearrangement joins TRBV7-9 to TRBJ2-7; TRBD2 might be the D (5 bases). This CDR3 has 12 residues. The V end lost 2 bases, the J end lost 5 bases, and 7 bases lay between the germline ends. CDR1 and CDR2 (germline): SEHNR, FQNEAQ (reference sequence). DNA for the CDR3: TGTGCCAGCAGCTTATCGGGAAACGAGCAGTACTTC. Protein sequence: CASSLSGNEQYF.

The chain uses TRBV14 and TRBJ1-1; perhaps TRBD1 as D (6 bases). V shed 4 bases and J shed 3 bases, with 12 bases lying between them. Germline V gene sequence: CDR1 SGHDN, CDR2 FVKESK. The CDR3 length is 14 residues. CDR3 loop: CASSRGGGYTEAFF. The CDR3 nucleotides are TGTGCCAGCAGCCGAGGTGGGGGCTACACTGAAGCTTTCTTT.

Written as DNA, the CDR3 is TGCGCCAGCAGCCAAACACTAGATTTGAACACTGAAGCTTTCTTT. Encoded protein: CASSQTLDLNTEAFF. The genes are TRBV4-1 and TRBJ1-1, with no clear D. The CDR3 has 15 amino acids. Trimming cost V 2 bases and J 0 bases, with 10 bases left between them. Germline V gene sequence: CDR1 MGHRA, CDR2 YSYEKL.

The chain joins TRBV9 to TRBJ2-2; the match to TRBD1 covers 7 bases. Germline-derived CDR1 and CDR2 are SGDLS and YYNGEE. The V segment lost 0 bases and the J segment 5 bases; nucleotides outside the gene matches: 4. This CDR3 has 15 residues. In DNA form, the CDR3 reads TGTGCCAGCAGCGTAGAAGGGGGCGGTACCGGGGAGCTGTTTTTT. Encoded protein: CASSVEGGGTGELFF.

J is TRBJ2-1 and V is TRBV6-5, with 7 bases that match TRBD1. The junction had 13 bases not matched to a gene; V was cut back by 5 bases and J by 9 bases. From germline, CDR1 is MNHEY and CDR2 SVGAGI. The CDR3 sequence is 15 residues long. The CDR3 sequence: CASSPDRVGFFEQFF. In nucleotides, the CDR3 is TGTGCCAGCAGTCCTGACAGGGTGGGGTTTTTTGAGCAGTTCTTC.

V and J are TRBV19 and TRBJ1-5, with D unclear. Germline V gene data show CDR1 as LNHDA and CDR2 as SQIVND (reference sequence). V lost 5 bases, J lost 0 bases, and 8 bases lay in between. The CDR3 extends over 14 amino acids. CDR3 DNA: TGTGCCAGTAGTGAGACAAGTAGCAATCAGCCCCAGCATTTT. This codes for CASSETSSNQPQHF.

The V call is TRBV28, the J call TRBJ2-7, with 8 bases that match TRBD1. The germline V gene has CDR1 MDHEN and CDR2 SYDVKM. The CDR3 extends over 14 amino acids. Trimming removed 3 bases from V and 3 bases from J; junction bases left unmatched: 4. CDR3 sequence reads: CASSFSDRDYEQYF. DNA for the CDR3: TGTGCCAGCAGTTTCTCGGACAGGGACTACGAGCAGTACTTC. The whole variable domain, remainder taken from reference TRBV28 and TRBJ2-7, is DVKVTQSSRYLVKRTGEKVFLECVQDMDHENMFWYRQDPGLGLRLIYFSYDVKMKEKGDIPEGYSVSREKKERFSLILESASTNQTSMYLCASSFSDRDYEQYFGPGTRLTVT.

The chain recombines TRBV7-9 with TRBJ2-2; TRBD2 matches 7 bases. V dropped 4 bases and J dropped 4; count of bases not matched to a gene: 6. The CDR3 is 15 amino acids. Germline CDR1 and CDR2: SEHNR and FQNEAQ (reference sequence). The CDR3 nucleotides read TGTGCCAGCAGCTCACTAGCGAGTTCCACCGGGGAGCTGTTTTTT. It is translated as CASSSLASSTGELFF.

The chain has TRBV7-9 and TRBJ2-2; D gene ambiguous. The V end was cut by 4 bases, the J end by 3 bases, with 6 bases between. CDR1 SEHNR and CDR2 FQNEAQ come from the germline V gene (reference sequence). There are 13 residues in the CDR3. The CDR3 bases are TGTGCCAGCAGCTCTCGGGACACCGGGGAGCTGTTTTTT. Protein: CASSSRDTGELFF.

The chain is built from TRBV28 and TRBJ2-7, with 7 bases lining up with TRBD1. V dropped 9 bases and J dropped 5; count of bases not matched to a gene: 10. The CDR3 consists of 13 residues. Germline V gene sequence: CDR1 MDHEN, CDR2 SYDVKM. The CDR3 nucleotides read TGTGCCAGTAAGGAGACAGGGAATGACGAGCAGTACTTC. This gives the protein CASKETGNDEQYF.

The chain combines TRBV19 with TRBJ2-7, with 8 bases identical to TRBD2. Germline lookup yields CDR1 LNHDA and CDR2 SQIVND (reference sequence). The CDR3 spans 17 residues. Losses at the gene ends were 6 bases for V and 3 bases for J; bases not matched to a gene: 16. This CDR3 reads CASSYSIEPGLVYEQYF. The DNA of the CDR3 is TGTGCCAGTAGCTATTCGATCGAACCGGGACTAGTCTACGAGCAGTACTTC.

This chain links TRBV4-2 with TRBJ2-3; 11 positions match TRBD2. Germline CDR1 reads LGHNA; CDR2 reads YNFKEQ. This CDR3 is built from 16 residues. The V and J ends lost 5 bases and 2 bases, in that order; junction bases with no gene match: 6. The CDR3 DNA sequence: TGTGCCAGCAGCGCTACGACTAGCGGGACCACAGATACGCAGTATTTT. Its translation: CASSATTSGTTDTQYF.

V is TRBV10-3 and J is TRBJ1-2; 7 bases align to TRBD1. The V gene end was trimmed by 10 bases and the J gene end by 6 bases; junction bases not matched to a gene: 11. The CDR3 sequence is 13 residues long. CDR1 and CDR2 from the germline V gene are ENHRY and SYGVKD. The CDR3 loop is CATLEQGRDGYTF. CDR3 DNA: TGTGCCACCCTAGAACAGGGGCGGGATGGCTACACCTTC.

This rearrangement joins TRBV11-2 to TRBJ2-7; a weak D match, TRBD2 (6 bases). Germline values: CDR1 SGHAT, CDR2 FQNNGV. The CDR3 covers 14 residues. Trimming shortened V by 4 bases and J by 2 bases, and 12 bases separated the two germline ends. CDR3 amino acids: CASSSRTGAYEQYF. For the CDR3, the DNA is TGTGCCAGCAGCTCCCGGACGGGAGCCTACGAGCAGTACTTC.

This chain joins TRBV6-1 and TRBJ1-5; D perhaps matches TRBD1 (5 bases). The CDR3 has 14 residues. CDR1 and CDR2 (germline): MNHNS, SASEGT. V lost 3 bases and J lost 5, with 11 bases in between. CDR3 region: CASSDLRGYQPQHF. The CDR3 DNA sequence: TGTGCCAGCAGTGACTTGCGGGGGTATCAGCCCCAGCATTTT.

The rearrangement uses TRBV9 and TRBJ1-2, with a tentative D call TRBD1 (5 bases). The CDR3 is 14 amino acids. Germline V lookup: CDR1 SGDLS, CDR2 YYNGEE. Trimming stripped 0 bases from V and 8 bases from J, with 14 bases between. This chain's CDR3 is CASSVGSGYNGYTF. The CDR3 DNA reads as TGTGCCAGCAGCGTAGGATCAGGGTATAACGGCTACACCTTC. The full variable domain, rest sourced from reference TRBV9 and TRBJ1-2, is DSGVTQTPKHLITATGQRVTLRCSPRSGDLSVYWYQQSLDQGLQFLIQYYNGEERAKGNILERFSAQQFPDLHSELNLSSLELGDSALYFCASSVGSGYNGYTFGSGTRLTVV.

This chain uses TRBV7-3 with TRBJ2-5; 9 bases are shared with TRBD1. Germline CDR1 and CDR2: SGHTA and FQGTGA. The V and J ends lost 4 bases and 5 bases, in that order; junction bases with no gene match: 11. There are 16 residues in the CDR3. The CDR3 region is CASSSWMGQGGETQYF. The CDR3 DNA reads TGTGCCAGCAGCTCGTGGATGGGACAGGGAGGGGAGACCCAGTACTTC.

V is TRBV5-1 and J is TRBJ2-7; 10 bases agree with TRBD1. From germline, CDR1 is SGHRS and CDR2 YFSETQ. V was clipped by 2 bases and J by 3 bases; unmatched bases: 5. The CDR3 has 15 residues. Written as DNA, the CDR3 is TGCGCCAGCAGCTTTCCCGGGACAGGGGTCTACGAGCAGTACTTC. Its protein product is CASSFPGTGVYEQYF.

The rearrangement links TRBV4-1 to TRBJ1-5; 7 bases are a match to TRBD1. Trimming cost V 2 bases and J 5 bases; bases outside gene matches: 15. This CDR3 contains 18 residues. Germline V lookup: CDR1 MGHRA, CDR2 YSYEKL. The CDR3 sequence is CASSQFEDEGQTYQPQHF. CDR3 coding DNA: TGCGCCAGCAGCCAATTCGAAGATGAGGGACAGACATATCAGCCCCAGCATTTT.

This chain joins TRBV27 and TRBJ1-4; D gene unclear. CDR1 and CDR2 (germline): MNHEY, SMNVEV (reference sequence). CDR3 length: 15 amino acids. Trimming stripped 1 base from V and 7 bases from J, with 13 bases between. The CDR3 here is CASSLFAGMGEKLFF. In DNA, the CDR3 is TGTGCCAGCAGTTTATTTGCGGGTATGGGTGAAAAACTGTTTTTT.

The chain uses TRBV2 and TRBJ2-7, with 8 bases aligning to TRBD1. The CDR3 loop spans 16 amino acids. The V segment lost 6 bases and the J segment 6 bases; nucleotides outside the gene matches: 16. Germline values: CDR1 SNHLY, CDR2 FYNNEI. CDR3 bases: TGTGCCAGCAGCACTACCTCCGGGGACAGGCACGGCGAGCAGTACTTC. Translated: CASSTTSGDRHGEQYF.

This rearrangement joins TRBV11-3 to TRBJ1-2, with TRBD1 identical over 7 bases. Germline V gene data show CDR1 as SGHNT and CDR2 as YENEEA. This CDR3 has 14 residues. The ends lost 5 bases at V and 4 bases at J; junction bases unmatched: 7. This chain's CDR3 is CASSPRQGGYGYTF. The CDR3, as DNA: TGTGCCAGCAGCCCGCGACAGGGCGGCTATGGCTACACCTTC.